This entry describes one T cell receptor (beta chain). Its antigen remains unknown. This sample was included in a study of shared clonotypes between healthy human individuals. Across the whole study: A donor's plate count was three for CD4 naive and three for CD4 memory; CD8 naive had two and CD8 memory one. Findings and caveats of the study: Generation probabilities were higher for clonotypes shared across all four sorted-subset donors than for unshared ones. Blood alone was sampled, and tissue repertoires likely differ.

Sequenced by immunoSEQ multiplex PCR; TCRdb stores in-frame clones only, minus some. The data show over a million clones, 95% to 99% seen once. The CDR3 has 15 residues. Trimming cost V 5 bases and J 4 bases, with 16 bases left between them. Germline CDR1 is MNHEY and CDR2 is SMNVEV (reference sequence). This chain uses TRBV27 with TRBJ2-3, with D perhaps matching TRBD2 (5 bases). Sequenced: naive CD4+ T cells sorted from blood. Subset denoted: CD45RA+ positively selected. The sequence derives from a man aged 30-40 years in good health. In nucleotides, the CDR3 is TGTGCCAGCAGTGGATGGGAGAGGGATTCAGATACGCAGTATTTT. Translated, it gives CASSGWERDSDTQYF.